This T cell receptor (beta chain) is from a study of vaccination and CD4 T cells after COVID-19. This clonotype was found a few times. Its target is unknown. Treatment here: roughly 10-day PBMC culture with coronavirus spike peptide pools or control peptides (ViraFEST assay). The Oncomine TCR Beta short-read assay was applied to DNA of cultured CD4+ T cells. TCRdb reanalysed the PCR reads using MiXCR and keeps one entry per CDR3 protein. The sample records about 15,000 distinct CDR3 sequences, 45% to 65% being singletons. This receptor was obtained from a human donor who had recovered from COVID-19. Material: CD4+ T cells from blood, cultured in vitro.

The CDR3 reads CASGVYNQPQHF. The CDR3 nucleotides read TGTGCCAGCGGGGTTTACAATCAGCCCCAGCATTTT. The chain links TRBV6-1 to TRBJ1-5; no clear D. Germline V gene sequence: CDR1 MNHNS, CDR2 SASEGT. There are 12 residues in the CDR3. The V gene lost 8 bases and the J gene lost 3 bases, with 8 bases spanning the gap.